Following are 14 T cell receptor beta chains from one sample sequenced in a study of regulatory T cells in long-lasting Graves disease. Arm-PCR of CDR3 regions and iRepertoire HTBI primers were used to build TCR beta libraries. One entry per CDR3 protein results from TCRdb running MiXCR on the multiplex PCR reads. This table holds approximately 440,000 distinct CDR3 sequences, about 16% found once. Time point given: newly diagnosed GD, antithyroid drugs for less than 3 months. PBMC RNA served as the TCR library source. These data also formed part of another study, on T cells in Graves' hyperthyroidism and ophthalmopathy.

This material consisted of peripheral blood mononuclear cells (PBMCs), taken at new diagnosis, from a patient treated with antithyroid drugs. The source is a man aged 35 to 55 with Graves disease.

This clonotype was seen repeatedly, ten times or more. This chain connects TRBV2 to TRBJ2-3; unclear D gene. CDR1 and CDR2 from the germline V gene are SNHLY and FYNNEI. Trimming took 3 bases from V and 0 from J, leaving 10 bases between them. The CDR3 totals 15 residues. CDR3 coding DNA: TGTGCCAGCAGTGACGGTCTGGGAAGCACAGATACGCAGTATTTT. Translation gives CASSDGLGSTDTQYF.

The chain has TRBV12-3 or TRBV12-4 and TRBJ2-5; D perhaps matches TRBD2 (6 bases). The CDR3 is 16 amino acids. V lost 2 bases to trimming and J lost 4 bases, with 17 bases between them. CDR3 sequence reads: CASSLLVGGPGETQYF. Written as DNA, the CDR3 is TGTGCCAGCAGTTTATTGGTCGGAGGGCCGGGAGAGACCCAGTACTTC.

CDR3 protein: CASSTRTSGAAYNEQFF. CDR3 in DNA: TGTGCCAGCAGCACCCGGACTAGCGGGGCCGCCTACAATGAGCAGTTCTTC. The V call is TRBV14, the J call TRBJ2-1; 12 bases map to TRBD2. The germline CDR1 and CDR2 sequences are SGHDN and FVKESK. The trim removed 5 bases at V and 2 bases at J, leaving 7 bases unmatched. The CDR3 is 17 residues long.

This chain uses TRBV12-3 or TRBV12-4 with TRBJ2-2; D perhaps matches TRBD1 (6 bases). The V end lost 8 bases, the J end lost 6 bases, and 19 bases lay between the germline ends. CDR3 length: 15 residues. The CDR3 DNA follows: TGTGCCAGCGGCCCCTTGACAGGTCCTTCCGGGGAGCTGTTTTTT. This codes for CASGPLTGPSGELFF.

This clonotype was counted at least ten times. The V and J genes are TRBV3-1 and TRBJ1-4, with TRBD1 matching 9 bases. CDR3 length: 15 amino acids. Trimming removed 2 bases from V and 5 bases from J; junction bases left unmatched: 3. CDR1 is LGHDT and CDR2 is YNNKEL in the germline V gene (reference sequence). The CDR3 reads CASSQSGTGNEKLFF. CDR3 DNA sequence: TGTGCCAGCAGCCAATCCGGGACAGGGAATGAAAAACTGTTTTTT.

This clonotype was observed many times. The CDR3 region has the DNA TGCAGCGTTGCCAGTAAAGAGACCCAGTACTTC. This gives the protein CSVASKETQYF. The J gene is TRBJ2-5, the V gene TRBV29-1; no firm D call. Looked up from germline, CDR1 is SQVTM and CDR2 is ANQGSEA. The CDR3 totals 11 residues. V lost 4 bases, J lost 3 bases, and 6 bases lay in between.

This clonotype was observed at least ten times. This chain links TRBV5-1 with TRBJ2-7, with a possible D match to TRBD2 (5 bases). V gave up 3 bases and J gave up 6 bases, with 22 bases separating them. Germline-derived CDR1 and CDR2 are SGHRS and YFSETQ. CDR3 size: 16 residues. The CDR3 bases are TGCGCCAGCAGCTGGGCCGGACTCCCCGGATCCGGCGAGCAGTACTTC. This encodes CASSWAGLPGSGEQYF.

This clonotype came up many times. The CDR3 sequence is CASRARGNQPQHF. As DNA, the CDR3 is TGTGCCAGCAGGGCCAGGGGCAATCAGCCCCAGCATTTT. This chain connects TRBV2 to TRBJ1-5, with D possibly being TRBD1 (5 bases). Germline V lookup: CDR1 SNHLY, CDR2 FYNNEI. V was shortened by 6 bases and J by 2 bases, with 8 bases between the two germline ends. This CDR3 has 13 residues.

This clonotype was recorded many times. The CDR3 sequence is CATSRDPGKSETQYF. The CDR3 coding sequence is TGTGCCACCAGCAGAGATCCAGGGAAATCGGAGACCCAGTACTTC. This rearrangement joins TRBV15 to TRBJ2-5, with D possibly matching TRBD1 (5 bases). V shed 0 bases and J shed 5 bases, with 13 bases lying between them. CDR3 length: 15 amino acids. The V gene's germline CDR1 is LNHNV and CDR2 YYDKDF (reference sequence).

This clonotype has a count of ten or more. The V call is TRBV29-1, the J call TRBJ2-7; 8 nucleotides match TRBD1. The germline gives CDR1 SQVTM, CDR2 ANQGSEA. With 4 bases clipped from V and 1 base from J, the junction kept 9 bases outside the gene matches. The CDR3 spans 15 residues. The CDR3 loop is CSVVLTGADSYEQYF. In DNA form, the CDR3 reads TGCAGCGTTGTGTTGACAGGGGCGGATTCCTACGAGCAGTACTTC.

The chain links TRBV9 to TRBJ2-1; 10 bases agree with TRBD2. The CDR3 spans 19 residues. The trim removed 3 bases at V and 2 bases at J, leaving 14 bases unmatched. CDR1 and CDR2 from the germline V gene are SGDLS and YYNGEE. The CDR3 is CASSGLSGGSGRAYNEQFF. The CDR3 region has the DNA TGTGCCAGCAGCGGCCTGTCCGGGGGCAGCGGGAGGGCCTACAATGAGCAGTTCTTC.

About this clonotype itself: A much larger clonotype is one base distant, so this may be a read error. The chain joins TRBV30 to TRBJ1-2; D may be TRBD1 (6 bases). The CDR3 is 15 amino acids. V lost 0 bases and J lost 3, with 14 bases in between. CDR1 is GTSNPN, CDR2 SVGIG, per germline (reference sequence). CDR3 coding DNA: TGTGCCTGGAGTGTTCGGGCAGGGGAGGACTATGGCTACACCTTC. Protein: CAWSVRAGEDYGYTF.

At least ten counts were recorded for this clonotype. The chain uses TRBV28 and TRBJ1-1, with D possibly being TRBD1 (6 bases). The ends were cut back, 8 bases at V and 8 bases at J, with 12 bases in the middle. This CDR3 is 11 amino acids long. CDR1 and CDR2 from the germline V gene are MDHEN and SYDVKM. In DNA form, the CDR3 reads TGTGCCAGCCACTCAGGGACAGAAGCTTTCTTT. Translating it yields CASHSGTEAFF.

This clonotype was counted ten times or more. The chain uses TRBV2 and TRBJ2-3; 9 nucleotides align to TRBD1. The CDR3 runs to 16 residues. Looked up from germline, CDR1 is SNHLY and CDR2 is FYNNEI. V was pared by 3 bases and J by 3 bases, with 7 bases of the junction left unmatched. CDR3 in amino acids: CASSEDRGVVTDTQYF. The DNA for the CDR3 is TGTGCCAGCAGTGAGGACAGGGGTGTAGTGACAGATACGCAGTATTTT.